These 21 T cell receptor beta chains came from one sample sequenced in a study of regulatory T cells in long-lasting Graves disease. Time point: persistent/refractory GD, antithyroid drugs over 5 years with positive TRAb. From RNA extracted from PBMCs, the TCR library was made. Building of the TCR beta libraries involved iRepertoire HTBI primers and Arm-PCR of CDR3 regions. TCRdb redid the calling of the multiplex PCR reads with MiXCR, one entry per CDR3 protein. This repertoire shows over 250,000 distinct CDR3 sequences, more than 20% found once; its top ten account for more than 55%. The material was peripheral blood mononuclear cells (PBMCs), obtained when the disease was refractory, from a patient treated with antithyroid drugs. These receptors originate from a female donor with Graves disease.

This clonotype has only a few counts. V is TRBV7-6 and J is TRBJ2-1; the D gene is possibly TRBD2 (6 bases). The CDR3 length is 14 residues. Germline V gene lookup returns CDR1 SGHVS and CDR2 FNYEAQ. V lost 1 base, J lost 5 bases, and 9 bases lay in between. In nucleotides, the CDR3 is TGTGCCAGCAGCTTAGGGGGACTTAACAATGAGCAGTTCTTC. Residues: CASSLGGLNNEQFF. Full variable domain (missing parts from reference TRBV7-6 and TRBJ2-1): GAGVSQSPRYKVTKRGQDVALRCDPISGHVSLYWYRQALGQGPEFLTYFNYEAQQDKSGLPNDRFSAERPEGSISTLTIQRTEQRDSAMYRCASSLGGLNNEQFFGPGTRLTVL.

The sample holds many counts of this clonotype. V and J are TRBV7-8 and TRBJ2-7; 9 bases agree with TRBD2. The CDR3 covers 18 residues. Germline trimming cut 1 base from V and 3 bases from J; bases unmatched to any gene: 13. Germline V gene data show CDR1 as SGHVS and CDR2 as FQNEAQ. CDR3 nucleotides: TGTGCCAGCAGCTTAGATCCAGCGGGGGGTACCGTGAACTACGAGCAGTACTTC. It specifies CASSLDPAGGTVNYEQYF.

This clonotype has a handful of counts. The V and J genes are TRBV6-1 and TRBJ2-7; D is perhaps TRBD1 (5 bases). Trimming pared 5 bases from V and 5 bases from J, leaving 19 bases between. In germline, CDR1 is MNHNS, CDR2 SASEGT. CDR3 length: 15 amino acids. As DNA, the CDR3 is TGTGCCAGCAGTCAGAGACAGACACCCGAGCACGAGCAGTACTTC. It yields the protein CASSQRQTPEHEQYF.

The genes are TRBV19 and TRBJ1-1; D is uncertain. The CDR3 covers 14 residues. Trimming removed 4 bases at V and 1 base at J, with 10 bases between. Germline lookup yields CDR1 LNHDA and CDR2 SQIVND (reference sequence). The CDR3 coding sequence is TGTGCCAGTAGTAGGGTCGGAGGGAACACTGAAGCTTTCTTT. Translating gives CASSRVGGNTEAFF.

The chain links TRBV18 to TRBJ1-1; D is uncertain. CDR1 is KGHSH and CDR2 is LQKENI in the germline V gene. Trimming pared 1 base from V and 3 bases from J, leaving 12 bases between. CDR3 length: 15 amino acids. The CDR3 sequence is CASSPHVLTDTEAFF. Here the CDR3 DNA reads TGTGCCAGCTCACCACATGTCCTAACGGACACTGAAGCTTTCTTT.

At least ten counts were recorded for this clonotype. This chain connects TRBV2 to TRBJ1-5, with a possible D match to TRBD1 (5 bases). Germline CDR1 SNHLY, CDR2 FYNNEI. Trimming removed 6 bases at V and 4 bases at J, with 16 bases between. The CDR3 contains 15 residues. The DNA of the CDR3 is TGTGCCAGCAGGCTCGACAGTCAAGGGAATCAGCCCCAGCATTTT. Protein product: CASRLDSQGNQPQHF.

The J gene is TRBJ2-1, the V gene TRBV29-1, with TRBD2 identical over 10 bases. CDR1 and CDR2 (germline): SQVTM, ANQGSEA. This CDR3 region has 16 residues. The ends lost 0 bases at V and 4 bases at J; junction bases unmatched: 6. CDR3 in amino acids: CSVEDLLAGAYNEQFF. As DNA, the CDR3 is TGCAGCGTTGAAGATTTGCTAGCGGGAGCTTACAATGAGCAGTTCTTC.

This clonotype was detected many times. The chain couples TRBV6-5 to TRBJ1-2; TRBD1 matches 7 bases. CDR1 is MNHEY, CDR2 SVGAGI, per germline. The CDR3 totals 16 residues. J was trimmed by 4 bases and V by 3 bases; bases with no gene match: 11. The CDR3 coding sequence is TGTGCCAGCAGTTATACGCCCCGGACAGGATTCTATGGCTACACCTTC. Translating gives CASSYTPRTGFYGYTF.

CDR3 DNA: TGTGCCTGGATTGGGGTCCCTGGGCGGGAGGGAGCATCGCCCGAGACCCAGTACTTC. This codes for CAWIGVPGREGASPETQYF. The chain is built from TRBV30 and TRBJ2-5; 9 bases are a match to TRBD2. CDR3 length: 19 residues. V lost 4 bases to trimming and J lost 5 bases; unmatched junction nucleotides: 23. Germline CDR1 reads GTSNPN; CDR2 reads SVGIG (reference sequence).

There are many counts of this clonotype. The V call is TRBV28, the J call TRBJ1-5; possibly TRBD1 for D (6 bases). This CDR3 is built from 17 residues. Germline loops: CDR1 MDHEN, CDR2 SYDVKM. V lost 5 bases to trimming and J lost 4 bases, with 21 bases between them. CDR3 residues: CASSPRGMERGNQPQHF. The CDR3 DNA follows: TGTGCCAGCAGTCCTAGGGGGATGGAAAGGGGGAATCAGCCCCAGCATTTT.

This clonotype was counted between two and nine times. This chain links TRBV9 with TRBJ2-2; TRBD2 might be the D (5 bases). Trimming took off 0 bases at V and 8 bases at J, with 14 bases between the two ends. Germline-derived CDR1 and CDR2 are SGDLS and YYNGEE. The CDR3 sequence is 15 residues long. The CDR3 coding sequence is TGTGCCAGCAGCGTAGGAGGAGAGGGCGGAGGGGAGCTGTTTTTT. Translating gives CASSVGGEGGGELFF.

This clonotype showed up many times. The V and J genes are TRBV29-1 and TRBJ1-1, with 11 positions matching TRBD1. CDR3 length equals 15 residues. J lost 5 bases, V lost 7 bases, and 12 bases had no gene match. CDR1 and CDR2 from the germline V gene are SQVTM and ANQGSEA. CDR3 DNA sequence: TGCAGCGCCGGGGGGGGACAGGGGGTCGAAACTGAAGCTTTCTTT. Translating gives CSAGGGQGVETEAFF.

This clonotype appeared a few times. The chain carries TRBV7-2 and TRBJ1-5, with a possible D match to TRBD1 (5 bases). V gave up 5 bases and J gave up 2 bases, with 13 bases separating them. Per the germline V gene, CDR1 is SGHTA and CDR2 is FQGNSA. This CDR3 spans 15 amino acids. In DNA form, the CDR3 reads TGTGCCAGCAGCCAGGTCCAAGGGGGCAATCAGCCCCAGCATTTT. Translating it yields CASSQVQGGNQPQHF. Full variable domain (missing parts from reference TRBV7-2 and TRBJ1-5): GAGVSQSPSNKVTEKGKDVELRCDPISGHTALYWYRQSLGQGLEFLIYFQGNSAPDKSGLPSDRFSAERTGGSVSTLTIQRTQQEDSAVYLCASSQVQGGNQPQHFGDGTRLSIL.

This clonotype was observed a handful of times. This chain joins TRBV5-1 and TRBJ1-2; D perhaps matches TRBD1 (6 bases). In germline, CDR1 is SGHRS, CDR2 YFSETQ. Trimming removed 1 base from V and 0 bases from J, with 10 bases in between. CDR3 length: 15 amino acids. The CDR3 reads CASSLLGASNYGYTF. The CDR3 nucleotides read TGCGCCAGCAGCTTGTTGGGGGCGTCTAACTATGGCTACACCTTC. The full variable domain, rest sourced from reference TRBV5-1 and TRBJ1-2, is KAGVTQTPRYLIKTRGQQVTLSCSPISGHRSVSWYQQTPGQGLQFLFEYFSETQRNKGNFPGRFSGRQFSNSRSEMNVSTLELGDSALYLCASSLLGASNYGYTFGSGTRLTVV.

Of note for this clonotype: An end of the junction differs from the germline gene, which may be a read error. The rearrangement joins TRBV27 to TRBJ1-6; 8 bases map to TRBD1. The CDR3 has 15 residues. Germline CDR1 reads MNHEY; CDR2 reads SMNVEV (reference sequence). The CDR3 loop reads CAGSMDWTGYSPLHF. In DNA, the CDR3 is TGTGCCGGCAGTATGGATTGGACAGGGTATTCACCCCTCCACTTT.

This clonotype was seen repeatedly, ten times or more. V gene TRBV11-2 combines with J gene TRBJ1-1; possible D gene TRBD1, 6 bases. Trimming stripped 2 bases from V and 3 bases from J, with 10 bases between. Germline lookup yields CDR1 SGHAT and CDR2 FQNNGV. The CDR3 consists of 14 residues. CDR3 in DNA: TGTGCCAGCAGCTTACTGGGGGCGGACACTGAAGCTTTCTTT. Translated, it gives CASSLLGADTEAFF.

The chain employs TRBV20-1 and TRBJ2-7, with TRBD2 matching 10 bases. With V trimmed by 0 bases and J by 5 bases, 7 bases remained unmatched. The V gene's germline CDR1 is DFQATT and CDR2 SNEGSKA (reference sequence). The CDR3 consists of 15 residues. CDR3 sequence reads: CSARDPSGSVNEQYF. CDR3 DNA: TGCAGTGCTAGAGATCCTAGCGGGAGCGTTAACGAGCAGTACTTC.

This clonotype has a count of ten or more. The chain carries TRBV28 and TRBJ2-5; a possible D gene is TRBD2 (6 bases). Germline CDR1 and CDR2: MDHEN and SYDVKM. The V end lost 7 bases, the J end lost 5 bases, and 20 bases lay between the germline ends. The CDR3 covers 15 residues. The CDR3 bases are TGTGCCAGCACCATTAGCGGACTGGCTAGTGAGACCCAGTACTTC. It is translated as CASTISGLASETQYF. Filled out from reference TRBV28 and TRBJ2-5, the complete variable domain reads DVKVTQSSRYLVKRTGEKVFLECVQDMDHENMFWYRQDPGLGLRLIYFSYDVKMKEKGDIPEGYSVSREKKERFSLILESASTNQTSMYLCASTISGLASETQYFGPGTRLLVL.

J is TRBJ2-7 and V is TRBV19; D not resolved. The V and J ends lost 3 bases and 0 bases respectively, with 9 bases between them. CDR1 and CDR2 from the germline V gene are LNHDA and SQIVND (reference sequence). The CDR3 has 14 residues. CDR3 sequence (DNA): TGTGCCAGTAGTATGCGTCCTTCCTCCTACGAGCAGTACTTC. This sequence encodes CASSMRPSSYEQYF. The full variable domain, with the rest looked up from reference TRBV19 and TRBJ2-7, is DGGITQSPKYLFRKEGQNVTLSCEQNLNHDAMYWYRQDPGQGLRLIYYSQIVNDFQKGDIAEGYSVSREKKESFPLTVTSAQKNPTAFYLCASSMRPSSYEQYFGPGTRLTVT.

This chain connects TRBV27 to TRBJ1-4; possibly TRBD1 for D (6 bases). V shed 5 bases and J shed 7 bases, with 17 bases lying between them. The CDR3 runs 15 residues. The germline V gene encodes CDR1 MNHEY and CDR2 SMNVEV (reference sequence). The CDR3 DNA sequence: TGTGCCAGCAGTGGAGACAGGCTTCAGTCTGAAAAACTGTTTTTT. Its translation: CASSGDRLQSEKLFF.

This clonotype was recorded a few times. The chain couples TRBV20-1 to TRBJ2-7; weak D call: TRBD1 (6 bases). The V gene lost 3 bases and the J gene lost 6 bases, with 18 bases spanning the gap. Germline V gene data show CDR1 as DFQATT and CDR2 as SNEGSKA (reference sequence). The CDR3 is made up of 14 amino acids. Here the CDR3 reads CSARSDGTTSEQYF. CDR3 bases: TGCAGTGCTAGGTCGGACGGGACAACCTCCGAGCAGTACTTC.